Below, 30 T cell receptor beta chains from the same sample are listed, as sequenced in a study of shared clonotypes between healthy human individuals. TCRdb keeps only in-frame clones here, not all; method: immunoSEQ multiplex PCR. The top ten clones hold approximately 12% of a sample with 450,000 to 500,000 clones, 60% to 80% of them seen once. Sequenced sample: PBMCs. The receptor set was obtained from a woman aged 40 to 55 in good health. Some clones in this sample may be carry-over from other donors' samples.

This clone was recorded a few times. V and J are TRBV5-4 and TRBJ1-3; a weak D match, TRBD1 (6 bases). V lost 3 bases, J lost 1 base, and 14 bases lay in between. The V gene's germline CDR1 is SGHNT and CDR2 YYREEE (reference sequence). This CDR3 is built from 16 residues. CDR3 DNA: TGTGCCAGCAGCTCGGACCTACAGGGTTCTGGAAACACCATATATTTT. Protein product: CASSSDLQGSGNTIYF.

The chain joins TRBV5-6 to TRBJ2-3, with D possibly TRBD2 on 5 matching bases. V dropped 0 bases and J dropped 0 bases, with 8 bases sitting between them. The CDR3 totals 15 residues. Germline assignment: CDR1 SGHDT and CDR2 YYEEEE. The CDR3 sequence: CASSLAAASTDTQYF. CDR3 nucleotide sequence: TGTGCCAGCAGCTTGGCAGCGGCCAGCACAGATACGCAGTATTTT. Supplemented by reference TRBV5-6 and TRBJ2-3, the full variable domain reads DAGVTQSPTHLIKTRGQQVTLRCSPKSGHDTVSWYQQALGQGPQFIFQYYEEEERQRGNFPDRFSGHQFPNYSSELNVNALLLGDSALYLCASSLAAASTDTQYFGPGTRLTVL.

This clone was seen many times. The chain links TRBV5-4 to TRBJ2-2, with a weak D call TRBD2 (6 bases). Germline-derived CDR1 and CDR2 are SGHNT and YYREEE (reference sequence). The CDR3 spans 14 residues. V was trimmed by 5 bases and J by 6 bases, leaving 14 bases between them. This CDR3 is CASRIGGGAGELFF. As DNA, the CDR3 is TGTGCCAGCAGGATTGGGGGAGGCGCCGGGGAGCTGTTTTTT.

The chain is built from TRBV4-2 and TRBJ1-1; D not certain. V was trimmed by 4 bases and J by 0 bases, leaving 15 bases between them. CDR1 and CDR2 from the germline V gene are LGHNA and YNFKEQ. There are 16 residues in the CDR3. The CDR3 loop reads CASSRNPGGMNTEAFF. In DNA, the CDR3 is TGTGCCAGCAGCCGAAACCCAGGTGGGATGAACACTGAAGCTTTCTTT.

This clone was detected ten times or more. The J gene is TRBJ1-1, the V gene TRBV6-1; D might be TRBD1 (5 bases). The V end was cut by 0 bases, the J end by 5 bases, with 13 bases between. The length of the CDR3 is 15 residues. Germline loops: CDR1 MNHNS, CDR2 SASEGT. The DNA for the CDR3 is TGTGCCAGCAGTGAAGCGGGGGGGGGTGCGACTGAAGCTTTCTTT. Translation gives CASSEAGGGATEAFF.

CDR3 region: CAISPYGETSYGYTF. In nucleotides, the CDR3 is TGTGCCATCAGCCCATATGGGGAGACGAGCTATGGCTACACCTTC. This chain joins TRBV10-3 and TRBJ1-2; D is unclear. The CDR3 extends over 15 amino acids. Germline CDR1 is ENHRY and CDR2 is SYGVKD. V was pared by 6 bases and J by 4 bases, with 18 bases between.

This clone was seen just once. This chain links TRBV2 with TRBJ2-3; possible D gene TRBD1, 5 bases. V shed 6 bases and J shed 3 bases, with 16 bases lying between them. The CDR3 totals 15 residues. CDR1 SNHLY and CDR2 FYNNEI come from the germline V gene. This CDR3 is CASSLRQPLTDTQYF. Here the CDR3 DNA reads TGTGCCAGCAGCCTGCGACAGCCACTTACAGATACGCAGTATTTT.

The gene calls are TRBV7-3 and TRBJ2-1, with a possible D match to TRBD2 (5 bases). V lost 1 base, J lost 9 bases, and 13 bases lay in between. The CDR3 contains 14 residues. Per germline, CDR1 SGHTA and CDR2 FQGTGA. This chain's CDR3 is CASSLSGPSAEQFF. The CDR3 nucleotides read TGTGCCAGCAGCTTAAGCGGGCCCTCTGCTGAGCAGTTCTTC.

The sample holds a few counts of this clone. The rearrangement joins TRBV27 to TRBJ2-7, with no clear D. This CDR3 has 17 residues. Per germline, CDR1 MNHEY and CDR2 SMNVEV (reference sequence). The V gene lost 5 bases and the J gene lost 1 base, with 21 bases spanning the gap. The CDR3 protein is CASSPISVLMSSYEQYF. The DNA for the CDR3 is TGTGCCAGCAGTCCCATCTCGGTACTTATGTCATCCTACGAGCAGTACTTC.

The chain is built from TRBV7-3 and TRBJ2-1; the match to TRBD1 covers 10 bases. Germline V lookup: CDR1 SGHTA, CDR2 FQGTGA. The CDR3 has 15 residues. The V gene end was trimmed by 1 base and the J gene end by 9 bases; junction bases not matched to a gene: 6. CDR3: CASSLKTGGFGEQFF. The DNA of the CDR3 is TGTGCCAGCAGCTTAAAGACAGGGGGCTTTGGTGAGCAGTTCTTC.

This chain joins TRBV5-6 and TRBJ2-5, with D tentatively TRBD1 or TRBD2 (6 bases each). CDR1 and CDR2 (germline): SGHDT, YYEEEE. Trimming pared 4 bases from V and 5 bases from J, leaving 18 bases between. This CDR3 region has 15 residues. The CDR3 protein is CASSDSSGAGETQYF. DNA of the CDR3: TGTGCCAGCAGCGATTCTTCAGGGGCGGGGGAGACCCAGTACTTC.

The genes are TRBV7-6 and TRBJ1-1; no clear D. This CDR3 region has 13 residues. The V gene's germline CDR1 is SGHVS and CDR2 FNYEAQ. The V end was cut by 5 bases, the J end by 4 bases, with 11 bases between. The CDR3 region has the DNA TGTGCCAGCAGCCCTGGACCTCGCACTGAAGCTTTCTTT. Its translation is CASSPGPRTEAFF. Combining the CDR3 with reference TRBV7-6 and TRBJ1-1 gives the whole variable domain GAGVSQSPRYKVTKRGQDVALRCDPISGHVSLYWYRQALGQGPEFLTYFNYEAQQDKSGLPNDRFSAERPEGSISTLTIQRTEQRDSAMYRCASSPGPRTEAFFGQGTRLTVV.

The V gene is TRBV6-1, the J gene TRBJ1-2; perhaps TRBD1 as D (5 bases). The CDR3 runs to 15 residues. V was pared by 1 base and J by 2 bases, with 11 bases between. Germline V gives CDR1 MNHNS, CDR2 SASEGT. The CDR3 region has the DNA TGTGCCAGCAGTGAAGGGGCAGGGCGGAACTATGGCTACACCTTC. It translates to CASSEGAGRNYGYTF.

The chain recombines TRBV28 with TRBJ2-1; TRBD2 matches at 10 bases. With V trimmed by 1 base and J by 10 bases, 10 bases remained unmatched. CDR3 length equals 16 residues. In germline, CDR1 is MDHEN, CDR2 SYDVKM. CDR3 in DNA: TGTGCCAGCAGTTTATTTGGGACTAGCGTTCGATCGGAGCAGTTCTTC. Translating it yields CASSLFGTSVRSEQFF.

The CDR3, as DNA: TGCAGCGTTGAAGCGCCTAGCGGGAGCTCCTACAATGAGCAGTTCTTC. Translating gives CSVEAPSGSSYNEQFF. The chain employs TRBV29-1 and TRBJ2-1; TRBD2 agrees at 10 bases. The CDR3 has 16 residues. With 1 base clipped from V and 0 bases from J, the junction kept 3 bases outside the gene matches. In germline, CDR1 is SQVTM, CDR2 ANQGSEA.

The rearrangement uses TRBV11-2 and TRBJ2-1; 14 bases line up with TRBD2. After removal of 1 base from V and 7 bases from J, the junction contained 9 bases not matched to a gene. The CDR3 spans 18 residues. Germline loops: CDR1 SGHAT, CDR2 FQNNGV. The CDR3 DNA reads TGTGCCAGCAGCTTAGTGGGGACTAGCGGGAGTCTAGGGAATGAGCAGTTCTTC. This encodes CASSLVGTSGSLGNEQFF.

There are a few counts of this clone. The rearrangement links TRBV29-1 to TRBJ1-2; D is perhaps TRBD1 (5 bases). This CDR3 comprises 12 residues. CDR1 is SQVTM and CDR2 is ANQGSEA in the germline V gene. The V end was cut by 4 bases, the J end by 3 bases, with 9 bases between. CDR3 region: CSVGDDDYGYTF. The CDR3 DNA follows: TGCAGCGTTGGGGACGATGACTATGGCTACACCTTC.

In this sample, this clone turned up once. The chain employs TRBV27 and TRBJ2-5, with D maybe TRBD1 (6 bases). This CDR3 is 15 amino acids long. With 5 bases removed from V and 1 base from J, the gap between germline ends came to 14 bases. Germline values: CDR1 MNHEY, CDR2 SMNVEV (reference sequence). CDR3 in amino acids: CASSIQRGIQETQYF. In DNA form, the CDR3 reads TGTGCCAGCAGTATACAAAGGGGGATCCAAGAGACCCAGTACTTC.

The chain joins TRBV6-6 to TRBJ2-7, with D unresolved. Trimming left V 2 bases short and J 3 bases short, with 8 bases between. CDR1 and CDR2 (germline): MNHNY, SVGAGI (reference sequence). The CDR3 is made up of 13 amino acids. CDR3 in amino acids: CASSYGLDYEQYF. The CDR3 region has the DNA TGTGCCAGCAGTTACGGGCTGGACTACGAGCAGTACTTC.

The V and J genes are TRBV19 and TRBJ2-7; D is possibly TRBD1 (6 bases). CDR1 and CDR2 (germline): LNHDA, SQIVND (reference sequence). The CDR3 consists of 14 residues. V was cut by 8 bases and J by 0 bases, with 14 bases left in between. The chain's CDR3 is CASSLRTVSYEQYF. The CDR3 DNA is TGTGCCAGTTCCCTCCGGACAGTCTCCTACGAGCAGTACTTC.

The V and J genes are TRBV5-1 and TRBJ2-3; no firm D call. Germline V CDR1 and CDR2: SGHRS, YFSETQ. Trimming removed 4 bases from V and 6 bases from J, with 12 bases in between. The CDR3 sequence is 13 residues long. The CDR3 region is CASSPRAQDTQYF. DNA for the CDR3: TGCGCCAGCAGCCCTAGGGCGCAGGATACGCAGTATTTT.

At least ten counts were recorded for this clone. V and J are TRBV7-2 and TRBJ2-7; 8 bases align to TRBD2. Germline V gives CDR1 SGHTA, CDR2 FQGNSA. This CDR3 is 19 amino acids long. V shed 5 bases, J shed 0 bases, and the junction held 18 bases outside the gene matches. The CDR3 region is CASSPGGGAGVITSYEQYF. The CDR3 region has the DNA TGTGCCAGCAGCCCAGGAGGGGGAGCGGGGGTTATTACCTCCTACGAGCAGTACTTC. Looking up the rest from reference TRBV7-2 and TRBJ2-7 gives the full variable domain: GAGVSQSPSNKVTEKGKDVELRCDPISGHTALYWYRQSLGQGLEFLIYFQGNSAPDKSGLPSDRFSAERTGGSVSTLTIQRTQQEDSAVYLCASSPGGGAGVITSYEQYFGPGTRLTVT.

This chain connects TRBV28 to TRBJ1-6, with TRBD1 identical over 9 bases. The CDR3 contains 14 residues. Germline-derived CDR1 and CDR2 are MDHEN and SYDVKM. The V segment lost 6 bases and the J segment 10 bases; nucleotides outside the gene matches: 7. The CDR3 nucleotides are TGTGCCAGCAGCCCCGGGACAGGGCAATCACCCCTCCACTTT. Its translation is CASSPGTGQSPLHF. Complete variable domain (other parts from reference TRBV28 and TRBJ1-6): DVKVTQSSRYLVKRTGEKVFLECVQDMDHENMFWYRQDPGLGLRLIYFSYDVKMKEKGDIPEGYSVSREKKERFSLILESASTNQTSMYLCASSPGTGQSPLHFGNGTRLTVT.

As concerns this clone: Other DNA sequences in the sample encode the same CDR3. The gene calls are TRBV29-1 and TRBJ2-2, with 8 nucleotides matching TRBD2. The V segment lost 5 bases and the J segment 4 bases; nucleotides outside the gene matches: 9. Germline CDR1 reads SQVTM; CDR2 reads ANQGSEA. The CDR3 is 15 residues long. This chain's CDR3 is CSVRPTGGSTGELFF. In DNA form, the CDR3 reads TGCAGCGTTAGGCCAACGGGGGGGAGCACCGGGGAGCTGTTTTTT.

The gene calls are TRBV7-2 and TRBJ2-1, with D possibly TRBD1 on 6 matching bases. Per the germline V gene, CDR1 is SGHTA and CDR2 is FQGNSA. V lost 7 bases and J 3 bases, leaving 13 bases between the germline ends. The CDR3 is made up of 14 amino acids. The CDR3 DNA sequence: TGTGCCAGCATCCGGGACATAAACTACAATGAGCAGTTCTTC. Translating gives CASIRDINYNEQFF. Drawing the rest from reference TRBV7-2 and TRBJ2-1, the complete variable domain is GAGVSQSPSNKVTEKGKDVELRCDPISGHTALYWYRQSLGQGLEFLIYFQGNSAPDKSGLPSDRFSAERTGGSVSTLTIQRTQQEDSAVYLCASIRDINYNEQFFGPGTRLTVL.

This clone was observed at least ten times. Other DNA sequences in the same sample also yield this CDR3. V gene TRBV6-1 combines with J gene TRBJ2-3, with unresolved D. Trimming took 7 bases from V and 2 from J, leaving 13 bases between them. From germline, CDR1 is MNHNS and CDR2 SASEGT. This CDR3 comprises 14 residues. CDR3 DNA: TGTGCCAGCACAGCCCGAACTGACACAGATACGCAGTATTTT. This gives the protein CASTARTDTDTQYF.

The chain employs TRBV6-4 and TRBJ2-1, with a weak D call TRBD2 (5 bases). The CDR3 is made up of 15 amino acids. Germline CDR1 reads MRHNA; CDR2 reads SNTAGT. V lost 5 bases and J lost 6, with 17 bases in between. The CDR3: CASSTRSGDFNEQFF. As DNA, the CDR3 is TGTGCCAGCAGTACCCGATCCGGGGATTTCAATGAGCAGTTCTTC.

V usage is TRBV5-1 and J usage is TRBJ2-1; TRBD2 agrees at 8 bases. The germline CDR1 and CDR2 sequences are SGHRS and YFSETQ. With 4 bases clipped from V and 4 bases from J, the junction kept 10 bases outside the gene matches. This CDR3 has 16 amino acids. In DNA form, the CDR3 reads TGCGCCAGCAGCCCTTCCCCAGCGGGAGAATACAATGAGCAGTTCTTC. Translated, it gives CASSPSPAGEYNEQFF.

The rearrangement uses TRBV7-9 and TRBJ2-7, with D maybe TRBD2 (6 bases). The CDR3 spans 15 residues. Per the germline V gene, CDR1 is SEHNR and CDR2 is FQNEAQ (reference sequence). Trimming shortened V by 3 bases and J by 0 bases, and 12 bases separated the two germline ends. The CDR3 region is CASSFGGGTSYEQYF. Written as DNA, the CDR3 is TGTGCCAGCAGCTTCGGGGGTGGGACCTCCTACGAGCAGTACTTC.

Only a few counts were recorded for this clone. This sequence joins TRBV2 and TRBJ2-3; the D gene is possibly TRBD2 (6 bases). Trimming pared 5 bases from V and 10 bases from J, leaving 10 bases between. CDR3 length: 11 residues. Germline loops: CDR1 SNHLY, CDR2 FYNNEI. The CDR3 DNA is TGTGCCAGCAGTACGGAGGGACCGCAGTATTTT. It translates to CASSTEGPQYF.